This T cell receptor (beta chain) was documented in a study of blood T cell repertoires in COVID-19. Overall study context: COVID-19 samples, acute and convalescent, were from the United States, Italy and Spain. In each case, the material was cDNA or gDNA derived from T cells, B-cell-depleted T cells, or PBMCs.

Sequencing was performed with immunoSEQ multiplex PCR; in TCRdb, only in-frame clones are kept and a portion is missing. This table has 60,000 to 85,000 clones, around 88% appearing once. Germline V gene sequence: CDR1 SGHNT, CDR2 YYREEE (reference sequence). V dropped 5 bases and J dropped 7 bases, with 18 bases sitting between them. CDR3 length equals 14 residues. Material for sequencing was peripheral blood. The chain couples TRBV5-4 to TRBJ1-1; the D is unclear. This receptor was identified in a human donor in a cohort sampled during active COVID-19. CDR3 nucleotides: TGTGCCAGCAGTAAGGGAGTTTCGAGCGGTGAAGCTTTCTTT. This translates into CASSKGVSSGEAFF.